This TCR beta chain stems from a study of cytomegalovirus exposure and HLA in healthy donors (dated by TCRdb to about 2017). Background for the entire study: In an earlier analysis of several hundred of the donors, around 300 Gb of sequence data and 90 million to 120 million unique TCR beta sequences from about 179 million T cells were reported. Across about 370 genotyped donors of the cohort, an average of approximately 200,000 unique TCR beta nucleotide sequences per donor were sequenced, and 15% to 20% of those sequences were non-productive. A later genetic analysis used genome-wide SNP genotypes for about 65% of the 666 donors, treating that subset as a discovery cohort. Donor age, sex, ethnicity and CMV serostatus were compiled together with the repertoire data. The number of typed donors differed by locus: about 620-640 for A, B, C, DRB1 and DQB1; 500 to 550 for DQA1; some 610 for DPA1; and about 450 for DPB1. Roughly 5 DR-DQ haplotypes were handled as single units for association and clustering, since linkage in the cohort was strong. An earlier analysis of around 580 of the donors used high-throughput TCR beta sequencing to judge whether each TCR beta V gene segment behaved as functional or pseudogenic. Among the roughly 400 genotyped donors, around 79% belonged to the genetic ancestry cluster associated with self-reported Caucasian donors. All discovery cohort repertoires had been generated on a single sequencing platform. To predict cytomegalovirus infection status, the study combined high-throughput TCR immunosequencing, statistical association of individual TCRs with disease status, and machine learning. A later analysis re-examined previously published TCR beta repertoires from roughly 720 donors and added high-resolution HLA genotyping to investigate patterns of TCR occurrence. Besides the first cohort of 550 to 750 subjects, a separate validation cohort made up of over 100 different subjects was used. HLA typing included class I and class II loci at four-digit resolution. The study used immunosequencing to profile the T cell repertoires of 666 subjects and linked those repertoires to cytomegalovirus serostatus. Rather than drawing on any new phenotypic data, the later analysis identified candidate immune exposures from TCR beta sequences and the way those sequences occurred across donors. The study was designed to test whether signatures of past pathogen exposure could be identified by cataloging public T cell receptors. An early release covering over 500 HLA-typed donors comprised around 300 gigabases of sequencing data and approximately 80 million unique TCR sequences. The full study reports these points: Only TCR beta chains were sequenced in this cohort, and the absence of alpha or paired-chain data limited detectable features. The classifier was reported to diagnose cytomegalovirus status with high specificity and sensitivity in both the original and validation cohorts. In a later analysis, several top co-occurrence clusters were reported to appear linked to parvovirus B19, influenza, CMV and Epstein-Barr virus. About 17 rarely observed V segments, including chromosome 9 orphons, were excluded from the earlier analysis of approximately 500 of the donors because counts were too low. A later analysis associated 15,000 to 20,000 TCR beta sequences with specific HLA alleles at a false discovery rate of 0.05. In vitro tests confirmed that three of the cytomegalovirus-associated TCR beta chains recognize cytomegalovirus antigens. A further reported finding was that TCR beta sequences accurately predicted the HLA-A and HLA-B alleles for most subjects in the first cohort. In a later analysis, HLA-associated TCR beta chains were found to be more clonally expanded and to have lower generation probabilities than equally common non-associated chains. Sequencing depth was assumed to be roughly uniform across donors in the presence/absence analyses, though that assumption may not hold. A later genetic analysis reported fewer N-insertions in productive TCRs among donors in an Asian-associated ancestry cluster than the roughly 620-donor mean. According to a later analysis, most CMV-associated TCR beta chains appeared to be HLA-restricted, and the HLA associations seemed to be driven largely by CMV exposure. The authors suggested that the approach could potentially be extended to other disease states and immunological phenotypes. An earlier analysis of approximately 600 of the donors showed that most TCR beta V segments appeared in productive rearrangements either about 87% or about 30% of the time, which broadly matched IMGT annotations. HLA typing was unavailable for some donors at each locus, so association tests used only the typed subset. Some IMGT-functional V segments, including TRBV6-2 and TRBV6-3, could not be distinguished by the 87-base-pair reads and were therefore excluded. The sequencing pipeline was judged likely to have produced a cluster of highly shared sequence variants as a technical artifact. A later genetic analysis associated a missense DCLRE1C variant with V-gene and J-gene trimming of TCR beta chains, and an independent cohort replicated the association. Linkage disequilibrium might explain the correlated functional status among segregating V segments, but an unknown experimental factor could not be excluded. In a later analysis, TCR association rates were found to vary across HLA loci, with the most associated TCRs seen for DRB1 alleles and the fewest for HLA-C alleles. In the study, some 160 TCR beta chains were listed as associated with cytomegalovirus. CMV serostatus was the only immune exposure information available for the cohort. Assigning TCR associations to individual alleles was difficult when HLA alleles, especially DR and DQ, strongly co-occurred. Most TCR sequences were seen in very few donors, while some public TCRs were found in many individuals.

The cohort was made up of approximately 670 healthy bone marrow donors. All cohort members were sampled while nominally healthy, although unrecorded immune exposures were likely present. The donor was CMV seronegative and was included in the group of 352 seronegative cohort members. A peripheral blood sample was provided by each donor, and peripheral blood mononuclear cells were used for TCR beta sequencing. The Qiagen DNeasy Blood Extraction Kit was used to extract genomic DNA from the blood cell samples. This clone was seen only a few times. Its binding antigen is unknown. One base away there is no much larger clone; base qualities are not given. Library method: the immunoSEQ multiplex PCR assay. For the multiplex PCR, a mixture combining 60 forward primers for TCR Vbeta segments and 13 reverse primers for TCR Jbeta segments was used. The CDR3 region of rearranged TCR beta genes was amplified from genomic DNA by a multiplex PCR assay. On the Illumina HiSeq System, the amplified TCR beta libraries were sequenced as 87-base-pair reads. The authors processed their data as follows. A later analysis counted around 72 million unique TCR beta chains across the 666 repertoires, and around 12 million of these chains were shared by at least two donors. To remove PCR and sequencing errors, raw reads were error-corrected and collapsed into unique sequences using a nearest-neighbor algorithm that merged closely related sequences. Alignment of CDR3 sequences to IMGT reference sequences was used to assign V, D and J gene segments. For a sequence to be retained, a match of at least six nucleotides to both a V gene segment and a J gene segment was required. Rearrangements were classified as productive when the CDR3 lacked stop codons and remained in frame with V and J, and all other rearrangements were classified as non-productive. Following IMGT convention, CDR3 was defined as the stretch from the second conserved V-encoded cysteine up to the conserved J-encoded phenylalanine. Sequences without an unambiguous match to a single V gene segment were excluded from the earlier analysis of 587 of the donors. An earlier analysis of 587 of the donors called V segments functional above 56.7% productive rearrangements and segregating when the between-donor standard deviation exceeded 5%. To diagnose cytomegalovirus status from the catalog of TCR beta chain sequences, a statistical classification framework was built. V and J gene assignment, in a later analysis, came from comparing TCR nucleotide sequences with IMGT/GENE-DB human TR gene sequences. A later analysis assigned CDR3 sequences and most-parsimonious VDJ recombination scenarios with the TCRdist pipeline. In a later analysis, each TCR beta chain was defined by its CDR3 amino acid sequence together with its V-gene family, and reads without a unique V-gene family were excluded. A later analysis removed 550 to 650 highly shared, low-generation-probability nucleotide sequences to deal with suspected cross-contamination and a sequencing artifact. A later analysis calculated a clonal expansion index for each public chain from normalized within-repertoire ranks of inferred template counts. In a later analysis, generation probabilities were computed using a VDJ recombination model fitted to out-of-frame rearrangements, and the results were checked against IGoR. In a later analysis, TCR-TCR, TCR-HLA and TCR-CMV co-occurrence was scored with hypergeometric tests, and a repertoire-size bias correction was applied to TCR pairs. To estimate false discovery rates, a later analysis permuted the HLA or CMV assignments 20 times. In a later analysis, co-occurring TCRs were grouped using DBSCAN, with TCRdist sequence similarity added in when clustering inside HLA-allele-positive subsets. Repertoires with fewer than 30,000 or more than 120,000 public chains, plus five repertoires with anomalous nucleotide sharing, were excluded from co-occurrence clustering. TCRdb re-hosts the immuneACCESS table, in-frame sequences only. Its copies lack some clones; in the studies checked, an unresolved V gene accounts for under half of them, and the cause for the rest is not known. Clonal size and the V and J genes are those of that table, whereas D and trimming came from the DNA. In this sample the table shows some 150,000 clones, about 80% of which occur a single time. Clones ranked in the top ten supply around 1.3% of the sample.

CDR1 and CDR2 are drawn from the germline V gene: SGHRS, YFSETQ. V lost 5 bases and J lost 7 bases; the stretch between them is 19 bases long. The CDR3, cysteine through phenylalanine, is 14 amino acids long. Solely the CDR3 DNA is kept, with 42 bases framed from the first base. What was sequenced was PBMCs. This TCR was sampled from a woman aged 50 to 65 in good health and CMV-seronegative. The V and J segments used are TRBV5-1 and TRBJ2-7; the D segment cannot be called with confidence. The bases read TGCGCCAGCAGGCTAACGACGGGTACGGAGGAGCAGTACTTC. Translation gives CASRLTTGTEEQYF.